This note documents a single T cell receptor (beta chain) sequence. V trimming: 4 bases; J trimming: 9 bases; junction bases outside the gene matches: 7. Germline V gene sequence: CDR1 MNHEY, CDR2 SMNVEV (reference sequence). There are 15 residues in the CDR3. This entry belongs to a study of OX40 agonist ivuxolimab in advanced cancers. At the level of the study: Patients were infused with ivuxolimab every 2 weeks at 0.01 to 10 mg/kg.

Clones were sequenced by immunoSEQ multiplex PCR, and TCRdb holds only the in-frame ones, with some missing. The table lists under 55,000 clones, about 93% of them singletons. This sequence originates from an adult with an advanced solid tumor such as melanoma, head and neck, liver or kidney cancer. The gene calls are TRBV27 and TRBJ2-7, with 15 bases that match TRBD2. The source material was CD4+ or CD8+ T cells sorted from blood, sampled in a trial of the OX40 agonist ivuxolimab. The CDR3 region is CASSSGTSGRRRQYF. The CDR3 DNA follows: TGTGCCAGCAGTTCGGGGACTAGCGGGAGGCGGCGGCAGTACTTC.